What follows describes a single TCR beta chain. It was with 60 Vbeta and 13 Jbeta primers that the PCR ran. In the source study's methods: An analysis that came later counted some 81 million unique TCR beta chains, 10 million to 12 million shared. Assay: immunoSEQ multiplex PCR; the TCRdb copy retains only in-frame clones and omits some. The D gene and trimming were derived from the DNA, and the V and J assignments and clone size from that table. The top ten hold approximately 4.1% of the sample, which has 130,000 to 150,000 clones, 80% seen once. The data are from a study of cytomegalovirus exposure and HLA in healthy donors. As for the study in general: Ancestry clustering placed around four fifths of more than 350 genotyped donors in the Caucasian-associated cluster.

This CDR3 spans 12 amino acids. In germline, CDR1 is MDHEN, CDR2 SYDVKM. V dropped 8 bases and J dropped 7; count of bases not matched to a gene: 5. The rearrangement uses TRBV28 and TRBJ2-1; 7 nucleotides line up with TRBD2. Sequencing was done on a sample of PBMCs. This TCR was recovered from a man in his forties in good health and CMV-seronegative. CDR3 coding DNA: TGTGCCAGCTGGGGAGGGCTAAATGAGCAGTTCTTC. Amino acids: CASWGGLNEQFF.